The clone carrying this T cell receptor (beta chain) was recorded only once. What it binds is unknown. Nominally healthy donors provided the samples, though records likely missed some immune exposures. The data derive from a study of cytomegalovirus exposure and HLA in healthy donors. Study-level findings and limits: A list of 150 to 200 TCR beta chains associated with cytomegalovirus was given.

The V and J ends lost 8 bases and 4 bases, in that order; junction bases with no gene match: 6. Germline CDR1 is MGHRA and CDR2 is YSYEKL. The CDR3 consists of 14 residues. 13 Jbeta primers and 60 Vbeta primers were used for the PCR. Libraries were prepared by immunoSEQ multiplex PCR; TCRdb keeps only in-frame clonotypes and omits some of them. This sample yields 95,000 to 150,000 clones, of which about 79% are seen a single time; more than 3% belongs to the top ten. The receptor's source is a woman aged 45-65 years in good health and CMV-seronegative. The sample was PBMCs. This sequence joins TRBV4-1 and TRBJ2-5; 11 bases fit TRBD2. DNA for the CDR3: TGCGCCAGCCAGCATAGCGGGAGGGGAGAGACCCAGTACTTC. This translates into CASQHSGRGETQYF.